The rows below give T cell receptor beta chains drawn from one sample of a study of blood T cell repertoires in COVID-19. Here immunoSEQ multiplex PCR was the method, and the copy in TCRdb shows in-frame clones only, minus some. The table has about 34,000 clones, about 85% seen once. The sample was peripheral blood. Receptors were obtained from a human donor with acute or convalescent COVID-19. The donor label of this sample is uncertain. CDR3s leave out the opening cysteine and the closing phenylalanine or tryptophan.

J gene,V gene,CDR3 protein
TRBJ2-6,TRBV18,ASSPQGSGANVLT
TRBJ2-7,TRBV16,ASSQTRIQISSYEQY
TRBJ1-5,TRBV4-1,ASSHAGQFNQPQH
TRBJ1-3,TRBV3-1/TRBV3-2,ASSLGGKAGNTIY
TRBJ2-7,TRBV18,ASSPSAYEQY
TRBJ2-1,TRBV4-3,ASSQGLAGGLGGYNEQF
TRBJ2-2,TRBV4-2,ASSQEPSGGAAGELF
TRBJ1-1,TRBV5-4,ASSLWTGNTEAF
TRBJ1-2,TRBV6-5,ASSTSGTGGWGYT
TRBJ1-2,TRBV5-5,ASSLGTGLVGYT
TRBJ2-7,TRBV7-2,ASSSGASGGLEQY
TRBJ2-1,TRBV5-1,ASRALPGQGTDEQF
TRBJ1-1,TRBV7-2,ASSLSEAF
TRBJ2-3,TRBV9,ASSTRRGGDTQY